One T cell receptor beta chain is described in this entry. V was clipped by 6 bases and J by 5 bases; unmatched bases: 3. The CDR3 is made up of 12 amino acids. The germline gives CDR1 SQVTM, CDR2 ANQGSEA. The data were obtained in a study of T-cell memory formation after mild COVID-19. TCRdb ran MiXCR on the 5' RACE reads and lists one entry per CDR3 protein. The data hold about 210,000 distinct CDR3 sequences, with approximately 10% observed a single time. The rearrangement joins TRBV29-1 to TRBJ1-2; 10 bases align to TRBD1. This receptor was identified in a young man who had mild COVID-19 (a few samples of this study predate the infection). Cell type and time point are not known. The sequencing input was PBMCs or a T cell subset sorted from them (not recorded which). The CDR3 is CSVRGQGYGYTF. The CDR3 DNA reads as TGCAGCGTCCGGGGACAGGGGTATGGCTACACCTTC.